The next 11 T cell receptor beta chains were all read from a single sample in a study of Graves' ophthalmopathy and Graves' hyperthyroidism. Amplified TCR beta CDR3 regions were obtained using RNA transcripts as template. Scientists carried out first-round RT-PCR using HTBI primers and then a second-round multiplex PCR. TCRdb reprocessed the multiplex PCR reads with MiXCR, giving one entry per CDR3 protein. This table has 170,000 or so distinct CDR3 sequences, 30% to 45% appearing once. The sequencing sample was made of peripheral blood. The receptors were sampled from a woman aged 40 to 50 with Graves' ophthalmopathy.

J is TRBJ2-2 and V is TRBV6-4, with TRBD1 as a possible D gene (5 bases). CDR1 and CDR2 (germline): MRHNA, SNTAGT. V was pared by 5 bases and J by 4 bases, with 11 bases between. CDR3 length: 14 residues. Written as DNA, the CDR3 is TGTGCCAGCAGTATTGACAGTGGCACCGGGGAGCTGTTTTTT. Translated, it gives CASSIDSGTGELFF.

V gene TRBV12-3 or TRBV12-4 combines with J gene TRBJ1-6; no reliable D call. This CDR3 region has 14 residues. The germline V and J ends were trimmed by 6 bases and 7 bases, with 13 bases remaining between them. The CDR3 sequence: CASSPDLGNSPLHF. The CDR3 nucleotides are TGTGCCAGCAGCCCAGACCTGGGGAATTCACCCCTCCACTTT.

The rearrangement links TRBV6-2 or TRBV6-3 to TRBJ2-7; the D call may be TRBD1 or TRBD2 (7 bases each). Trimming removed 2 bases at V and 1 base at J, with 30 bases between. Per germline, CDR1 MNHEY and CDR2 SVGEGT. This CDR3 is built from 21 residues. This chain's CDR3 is CASSYPKTFDREGGLSYEQYF. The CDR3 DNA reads TGTGCCAGCAGTTACCCGAAGACCTTCGACAGGGAGGGAGGGTTGTCCTACGAGCAGTACTTC.

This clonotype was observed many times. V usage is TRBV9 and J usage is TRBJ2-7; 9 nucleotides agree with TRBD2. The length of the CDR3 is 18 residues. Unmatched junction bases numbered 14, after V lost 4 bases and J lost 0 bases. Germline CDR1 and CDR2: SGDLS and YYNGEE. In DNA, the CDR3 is TGTGCCAGCAGCACCGGGCGGCGGGAGGGCCCGAGCTCCTACGAGCAGTACTTC. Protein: CASSTGRREGPSSYEQYF. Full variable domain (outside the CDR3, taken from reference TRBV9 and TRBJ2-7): DSGVTQTPKHLITATGQRVTLRCSPRSGDLSVYWYQQSLDQGLQFLIQYYNGEERAKGNILERFSAQQFPDLHSELNLSSLELGDSALYFCASSTGRREGPSSYEQYFGPGTRLTVT.

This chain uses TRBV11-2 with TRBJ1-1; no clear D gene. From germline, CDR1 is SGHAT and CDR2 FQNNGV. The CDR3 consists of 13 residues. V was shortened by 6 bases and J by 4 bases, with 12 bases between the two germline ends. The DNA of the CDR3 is TGTGCCAGCAGTCCAAGGGTCGGCACTGAAGCTTTCTTT. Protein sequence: CASSPRVGTEAFF.

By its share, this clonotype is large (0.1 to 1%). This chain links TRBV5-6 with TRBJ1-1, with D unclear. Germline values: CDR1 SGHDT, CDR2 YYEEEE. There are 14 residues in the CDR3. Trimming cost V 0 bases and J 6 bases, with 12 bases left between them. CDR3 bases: TGTGCCAGCAGCTTGGCTTCGTGGAGCGCTGAAGCTTTCTTT. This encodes CASSLASWSAEAFF.

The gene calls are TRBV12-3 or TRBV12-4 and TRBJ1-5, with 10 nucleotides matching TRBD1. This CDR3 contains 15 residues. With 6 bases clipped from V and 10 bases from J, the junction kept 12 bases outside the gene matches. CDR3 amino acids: CASRYKWDRGFPQHF. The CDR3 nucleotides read TGTGCCAGCAGATACAAATGGGACAGGGGTTTTCCCCAGCATTTT.

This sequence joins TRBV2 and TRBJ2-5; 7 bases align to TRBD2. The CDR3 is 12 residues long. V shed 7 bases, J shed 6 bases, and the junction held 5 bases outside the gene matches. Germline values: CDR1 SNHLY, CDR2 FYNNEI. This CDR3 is CASTLTSQTQYF. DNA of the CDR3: TGTGCCAGCACCCTGACTAGCCAGACCCAGTACTTC.

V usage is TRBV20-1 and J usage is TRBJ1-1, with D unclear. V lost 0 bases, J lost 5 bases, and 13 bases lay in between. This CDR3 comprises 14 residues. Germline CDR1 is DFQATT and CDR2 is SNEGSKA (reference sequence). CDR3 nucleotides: TGCAGTGCTAGAGACCTGTCGCGGGGAACTGAAGCTTTCTTT. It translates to CSARDLSRGTEAFF.

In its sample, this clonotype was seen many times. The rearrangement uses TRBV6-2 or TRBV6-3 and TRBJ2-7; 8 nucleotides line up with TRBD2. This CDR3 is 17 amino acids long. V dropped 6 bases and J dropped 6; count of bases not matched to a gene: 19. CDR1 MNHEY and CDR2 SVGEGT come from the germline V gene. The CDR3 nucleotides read TGTGCCAGCAGCAACACCCCATTTCCGGGAGGGTCTCTCGAGCAGTACTTC. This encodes CASSNTPFPGGSLEQYF.

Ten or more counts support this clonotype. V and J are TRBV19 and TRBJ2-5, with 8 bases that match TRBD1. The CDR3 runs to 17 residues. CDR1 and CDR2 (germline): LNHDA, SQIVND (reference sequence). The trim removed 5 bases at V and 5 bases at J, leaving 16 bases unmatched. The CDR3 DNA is TGTGCCAGTAGTGTCTCCTCACCGGCACAGGGGGTGGAGACCCAGTACTTC. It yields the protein CASSVSSPAQGVETQYF.